This T cell receptor (beta chain) was recovered during a study of blood T cell repertoires in COVID-19. The length of the CDR3 is 12 residues. V was clipped by 7 bases and J by 5 bases, with 12 bases between them. Per the germline V gene, CDR1 is MNHEY and CDR2 is SVGAGI. Sequencing used immunoSEQ multiplex PCR; TCRdb keeps in-frame clones, though not all of them. The sample has under 400,000 clones, more than 75% seen once; the top ten hold about 10%. The chain has TRBV6-5 and TRBJ2-7; D possibly corresponds to TRBD1 (6 bases). This sequence was found in a woman in her 30s with COVID-19, enrolled during active disease. What was sequenced was peripheral blood. The CDR3 protein is CASTDQGNEQYF. CDR3 DNA: TGTGCCAGCACCGATCAGGGGAACGAGCAGTACTTC.